This T cell receptor beta chain was identified in a study of cytomegalovirus exposure and HLA in healthy donors. Remarks on this clone: Its antigen is unidentified.

The PCR was carried out with 60 Vbeta primers and 13 Jbeta primers. TCRdb's table, derived via immunoSEQ multiplex PCR, lists solely in-frame clones and lacks some. The table has some 84,000 clones, around four fifths seen once. The germline V gene has CDR1 SQVTM and CDR2 ANQGSEA. There are 12 residues in the CDR3. The V end lost 3 bases, the J end lost 7 bases, and 13 bases lay between the germline ends. Findings and caveats of the study: A later analysis, which compared TCR beta chains of equal frequency, found the HLA-associated ones more clonally expanded. No immune exposure information besides CMV serostatus was available. Later analysis associated a missense DCLRE1C variant with TCR beta V- and J-gene trimming. Sequencing had likely introduced a cluster of highly shared sequence variants as an artifact.

This receptor was obtained from a boy aged 5 to 17 in good health and CMV-seronegative. The chain recombines TRBV29-1 with TRBJ2-7; unclear D gene. The specimen sequenced was PBMCs. CDR3 residues: CSVEAGALEQYF. In nucleotides, the CDR3 is TGCAGCGTTGAGGCAGGTGCCCTGGAGCAGTACTTC.